This T cell receptor beta chain originates from a study of T cell responses to AZD1222 COVID-19 vaccine. Overall study findings and caveats: Repertoires were collected only later (after the peak T cell response had occurred).

This clone was recorded once. Its antigen is unidentified. TCRdb's table, derived via immunoSEQ multiplex PCR, lists solely in-frame clones and lacks some. The sample records 120,000 or so clones, around 89% being singletons. The sample was peripheral blood, taken on day 0 of MenACWY control vaccination. The TCR comes from an adult in good health.

CDR3 DNA: TGCGCCAGCAGCCCGGGGACAGGGAACTCTGGAAACACCATATATTTT. Its protein is CASSPGTGNSGNTIYF. V is TRBV5-1 and J is TRBJ1-3, with 9 positions matching TRBD1. Germline CDR1 SGHRS, CDR2 YFSETQ. The trim removed 4 bases at V and 0 bases at J, leaving 5 bases unmatched. CDR3 length: 16 residues.